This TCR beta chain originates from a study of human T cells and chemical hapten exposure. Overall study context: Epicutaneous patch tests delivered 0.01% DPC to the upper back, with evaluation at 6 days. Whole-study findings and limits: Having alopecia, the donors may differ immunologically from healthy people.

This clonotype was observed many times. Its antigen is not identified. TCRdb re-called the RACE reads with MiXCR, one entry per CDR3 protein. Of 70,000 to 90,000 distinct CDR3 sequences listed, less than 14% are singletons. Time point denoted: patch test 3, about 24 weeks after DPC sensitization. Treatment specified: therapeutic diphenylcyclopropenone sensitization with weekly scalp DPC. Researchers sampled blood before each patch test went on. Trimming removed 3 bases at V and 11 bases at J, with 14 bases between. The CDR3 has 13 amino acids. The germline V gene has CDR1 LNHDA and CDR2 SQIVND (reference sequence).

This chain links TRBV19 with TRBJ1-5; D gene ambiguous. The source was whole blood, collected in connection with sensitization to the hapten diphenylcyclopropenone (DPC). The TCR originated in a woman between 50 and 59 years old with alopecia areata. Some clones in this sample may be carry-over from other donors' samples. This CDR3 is CASSIPVTQAQHF. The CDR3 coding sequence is TGTGCCAGTAGTATCCCCGTCACCCAGGCCCAGCATTTT.